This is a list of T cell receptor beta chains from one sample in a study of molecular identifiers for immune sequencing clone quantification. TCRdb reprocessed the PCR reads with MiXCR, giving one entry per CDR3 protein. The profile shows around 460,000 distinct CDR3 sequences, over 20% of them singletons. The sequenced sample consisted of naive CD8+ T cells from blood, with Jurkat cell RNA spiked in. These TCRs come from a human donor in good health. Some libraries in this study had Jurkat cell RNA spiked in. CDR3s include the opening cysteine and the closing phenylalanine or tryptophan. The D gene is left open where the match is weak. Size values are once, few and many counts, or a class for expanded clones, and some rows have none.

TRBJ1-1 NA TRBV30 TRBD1 CAWSSRTGRTTEAFF TGTGCCTGGAGTTCCCGGACAGGGAGGACCACTGAAGCTTTCTTT
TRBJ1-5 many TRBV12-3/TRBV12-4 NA CASSLSNSFVHEFNQPQHF TGTGCCAGCAGTTTAAGCAACAGTTTCGTCCATGAATTCAATCAGCCCCAGCATTTT
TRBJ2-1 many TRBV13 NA CASSPKGITDNEQFF TGTGCCAGCAGCCCGAAGGGAATCACAGACAATGAGCAGTTCTTC
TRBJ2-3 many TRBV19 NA CASSKSPDTQYF TGTGCCAGTAGCAAGTCACCAGATACGCAGTATTTT
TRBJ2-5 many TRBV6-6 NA CASREQETQYF TGTGCCAGCAGGGAACAAGAGACCCAGTACTTC
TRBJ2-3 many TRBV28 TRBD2 CASSFEAGFRYF TGTGCCAGCAGTTTCGAAGCGGGATTTCGGTATTTT
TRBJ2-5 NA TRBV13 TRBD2 CASSSRLAGPQETQYF TGTGCCAGCAGCTCCCGACTAGCGGGACCCCAAGAGACCCAGTACTTC
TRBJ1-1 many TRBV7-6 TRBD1 CASSRDSFTEAFF TGTGCCAGCAGCCGGGACAGCTTCACTGAAGCTTTCTTT
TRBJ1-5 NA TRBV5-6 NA CASSKDSLNQPQHF TGTGCCAGCAGTAAGGACAGCCTCAATCAGCCCCAGCATTTT
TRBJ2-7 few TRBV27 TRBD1 CASSYSDRGAYEQYF TGTGCCAGCAGTTACTCGGACAGGGGGGCCTACGAGCAGTACTTC
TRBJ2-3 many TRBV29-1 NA CSVRFQGTDTQYF TGCAGCGTCAGATTTCAAGGCACAGATACGCAGTATTTT
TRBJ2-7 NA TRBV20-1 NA CSAETGYSYEQYF TGCAGTGCCGAAACAGGGTACTCCTACGAGCAGTACTTC
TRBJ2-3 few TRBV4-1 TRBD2 CASSQHGLAGVTDTQYF TGCGCCAGCAGCCAACATGGACTAGCGGGAGTCACAGATACGCAGTATTTT
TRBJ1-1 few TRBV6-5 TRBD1 CASSGNRGWTEAFF TGTGCCAGCAGTGGAAACAGGGGTTGGACTGAAGCTTTCTTT
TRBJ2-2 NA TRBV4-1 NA CASSRAPGPETGELFF TGCGCCAGCAGCCGCGCACCGGGCCCCGAGACCGGGGAGCTGTTTTTT
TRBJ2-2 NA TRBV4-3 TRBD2 CASSQDGTSVTNGVLFF TGCGCCAGCAGCCAAGATGGGACTAGCGTTACAAACGGGGTGCTGTTTTTT
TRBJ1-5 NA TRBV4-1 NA CASTPTARNSNRPQHF TGCGCCAGCACCCCGACGGCGAGAAATAGCAATCGGCCCCAGCATTTT
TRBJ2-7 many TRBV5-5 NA CASSLAMGYYEQYF TGTGCCAGCAGCTTGGCGATGGGGTACTACGAGCAGTACTTC
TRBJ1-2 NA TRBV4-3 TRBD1 CASSQGDRGNYGYTF TGCGCCAGCAGCCAAGGGGACAGGGGCAACTATGGCTACACCTTC
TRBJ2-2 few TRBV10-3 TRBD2 CAISERGGTNTGELFF TGTGCCATCAGTGAGCGGGGGGGAACGAACACCGGGGAGCTGTTTTTT